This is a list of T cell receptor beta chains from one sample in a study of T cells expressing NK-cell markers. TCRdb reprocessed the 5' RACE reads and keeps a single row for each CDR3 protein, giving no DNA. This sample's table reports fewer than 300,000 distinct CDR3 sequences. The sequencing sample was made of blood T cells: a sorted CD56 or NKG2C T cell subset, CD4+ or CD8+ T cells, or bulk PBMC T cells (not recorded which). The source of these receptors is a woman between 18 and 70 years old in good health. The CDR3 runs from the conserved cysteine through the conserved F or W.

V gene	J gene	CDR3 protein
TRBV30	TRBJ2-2	CAWSRGLPNTGELFF
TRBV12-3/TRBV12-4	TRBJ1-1	CASSLSGGYGEAFF
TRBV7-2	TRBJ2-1	CASRTSGTTYNEQFF
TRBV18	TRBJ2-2	CASSPGAGLTGELFF
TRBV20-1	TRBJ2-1	CSARDLSGRETSYNEQFF
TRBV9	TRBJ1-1	CASSGGGGLNTEAFF
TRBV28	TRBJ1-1	CASSLVRQGGIGTEAFF
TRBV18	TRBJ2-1	CASSPTHPDREQFF
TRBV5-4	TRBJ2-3	CASSPRARGSTDTQYF
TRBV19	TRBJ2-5	CASSLGGPSLQETQYF
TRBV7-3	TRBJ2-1	CASSLTRPTYNEQFF
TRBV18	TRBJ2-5	CASSPRLSSGGIQETQYF
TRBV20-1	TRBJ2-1	CSARRNYNEQFF
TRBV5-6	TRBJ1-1	CASSLEGLLAPEAFF
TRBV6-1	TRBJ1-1	CASNRGRGAGTEAFF
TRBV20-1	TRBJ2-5	CSPKRDYQETQYF
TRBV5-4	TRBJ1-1	CASSSLRNTEAFF
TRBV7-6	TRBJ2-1	CASQDRIYNEQFF
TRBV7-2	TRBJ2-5	CASSFSGAQETQYF
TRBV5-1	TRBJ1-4	CASSWTGEKLFF
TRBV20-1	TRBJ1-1	CSARDAGQGPEAFF
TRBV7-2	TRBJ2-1	CASSLRVAEQFF
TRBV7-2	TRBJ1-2	CASTVGRGQYYGYTF
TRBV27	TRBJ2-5	CASSPAVQRETQYF
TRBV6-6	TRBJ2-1	CATGGYNEQFF
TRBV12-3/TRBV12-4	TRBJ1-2	CASSPGPSGYTF
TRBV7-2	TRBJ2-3	CASSSRLAGGREDTQYF
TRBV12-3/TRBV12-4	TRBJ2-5	CASTPIAGETQYF
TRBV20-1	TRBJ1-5	CSASQWGVGNQPQHF
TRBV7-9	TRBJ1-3	CASSPRTDSSGNTIYF
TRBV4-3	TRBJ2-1	CASSQDDWGANGYNEQFF
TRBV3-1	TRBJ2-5	CASSQLLGGMGETQYF
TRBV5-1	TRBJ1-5	CASSLGGTPNQPQHF
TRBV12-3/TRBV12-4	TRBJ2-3	CASSFRGESADTQYF
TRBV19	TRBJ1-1	CASSRGYTEAFF
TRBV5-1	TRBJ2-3	CASSKASRPDTQYF
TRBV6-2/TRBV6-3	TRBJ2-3	CALPGGPRPTDTQYF
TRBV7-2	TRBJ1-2	CASSSIPGTGALYGYTF
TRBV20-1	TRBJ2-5	CSAEGTSWNQETQYF
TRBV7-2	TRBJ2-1	CASSLAGTSLREQFF
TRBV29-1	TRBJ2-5	CSAAGVQETQYF
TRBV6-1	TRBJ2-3	CASSDPPTDTQYF
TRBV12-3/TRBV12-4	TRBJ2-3	CASNGGGTDTQYF
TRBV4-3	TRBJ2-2	CASSLQDPGARAGGELFF
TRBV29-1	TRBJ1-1	CSVERPGRYTEAFF
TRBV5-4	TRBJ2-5	CASSSQGRGEGRETQNF
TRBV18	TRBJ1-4	CASSPTGTGGSEKLFF
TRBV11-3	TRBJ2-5	CASSPGVAGDGRETQYF
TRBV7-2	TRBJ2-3	CASSPQGAGIQDTQYF
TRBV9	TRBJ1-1	CASSAERGNTEAFF
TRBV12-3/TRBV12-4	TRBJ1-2	CASSLRQGKDSNYGYTF
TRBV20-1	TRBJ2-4	CSARVQGGNIQYF
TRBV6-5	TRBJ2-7	CASSYRDVDYEQYF
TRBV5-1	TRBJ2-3	CASSLSYTDTQYF
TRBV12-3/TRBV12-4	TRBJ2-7	CASSWSQNYEQYF
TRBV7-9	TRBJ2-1	CASSLGSSGNNEQFF
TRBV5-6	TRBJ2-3	CASSHGTGGSTDTQYF
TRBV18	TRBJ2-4	CASSPRGDLAKNIQYF
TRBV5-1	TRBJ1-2	CASSLAWGYGYTF